This T cell receptor (beta chain) derives from a study of cytomegalovirus exposure and HLA in healthy donors. Looking at the study overall: A prior analysis found about 120 million unique TCR beta sequences from 150 million to 200 million T cells. Study-wide results and limits: In an earlier analysis, in around 590 donors, most V segments appeared productive either ~90% or ~30% of the time. When a later analysis was performed, an Asian-associated ancestry cluster reportedly had fewer N-insertions than the roughly 630-donor mean. Researchers left out some V segments, among them TRBV6-2 and TRBV6-3, as indistinguishable.

Trimming left V 10 bases short and J 5 bases short, with 20 bases between. The CDR3 runs to 14 residues. CDR1 and CDR2 (germline): SNHLY, FYNNEI. PCR employed 60 Vbeta and 13 Jbeta primers. Clones were sequenced by immunoSEQ multiplex PCR, and TCRdb holds only the in-frame ones, with some missing. The table shows under 200,000 clones, with roughly 84% occurring only once. In its sample, this clone was seen a few times. What it binds is not known. V is TRBV2 and J is TRBJ1-1; D perhaps matches TRBD1 (5 bases). Sequencing used PBMCs. This TCR was recovered from a boy under 18 in good health and CMV-seronegative. The chain's CDR3 is CANSQLGGGTEAFF. CDR3 sequence (DNA): TGTGCCAACAGCCAACTTGGGGGAGGGACTGAAGCTTTCTTT.